This T cell receptor (beta chain) comes out of a study of CD8 T cells in ankylosing spondylitis. Whole-study results and caveats: A TCR beta motif of eight or nine highly homologous variants seemed to mark ankylosing spondylitis blood.

The CDR3 is 15 residues long. V was clipped by 8 bases and J by 6 bases; unmatched bases: 15. TCRdb reprocessed the 5' RACE reads with MiXCR, giving one entry per CDR3 protein. The sample includes around 770,000 distinct CDR3 sequences, 19% of them seen just once. For this clonotype: Its matching antigen is unknown.

The sequencing input was blood, either unsorted or a sorted T cell fraction (not recorded which). The sequence derives from a male donor with ankylosing spondylitis. The chain recombines TRBV12-3 or TRBV12-4 with TRBJ2-7; 8 nucleotides match TRBD2. The CDR3 protein is CASGSLGTSGGEQYF. CDR3 coding DNA: TGTGCCAGCGGCTCCCTCGGGACTAGTGGAGGCGAGCAGTACTTC.